This TCR beta chain derives from a study of blood T cells in healthy people across ages. A sample-barcoded 5' primer and a J-beta primer mix were used in a second PCR of roughly 7 to 11 cycles. TCRdb re-called the 5' RACE reads through MiXCR, storing one row per CDR3 protein. The data show around 800,000 distinct CDR3 sequences, roughly 24% seen once. This clonotype was seen a few times. In addition, the sample was reused for a study of T cells of mothers and their children. That work contributes: The study found slightly higher but non-significant overlap in related versus unrelated mother-child pairs.

This receptor was taken from a boy aged 5 to 17 in good health. Sequenced: blood.

The CDR3 nucleotides read TGTGCCAGCAGCATGGGACAGGGGAATGAGCAGTTCTTC. This translates into CASSMGQGNEQFF. The chain carries TRBV12-3 or TRBV12-4 and TRBJ2-1, with TRBD1 identical over 10 bases. V trimming: 6 bases; J trimming: 7 bases; junction bases outside the gene matches: 3. This CDR3 contains 13 residues.